A single sample gave rise to the 8 T cell receptor beta chains below, sequenced in a study of blood T cells in healthy people across ages (dated by TCRdb to about 2015). Library method: 5' RACE. This sample was sequenced with an Illumina HiSeq 2500. The second PCR ran for roughly 7 to 12 cycles and used a J-beta primer mix along with a sample-barcoded 5' primer. TCRdb reanalyzed the raw reads on its own, using fastp at Q25 for trimming and MiXCR for clone calling, and kept in-frame beta chains. Rows matching on CDR3 protein sequence are summarized as one entry with the most common DNA and genes. The sample has 1.5 million or so distinct CDR3 sequences on record, approximately 40% of them singletons. The ten largest clones take up roughly 7.9% of the sample. Sequencing was performed on blood. The receptors here all came from a woman aged 18-30 years in good health.

The rearrangement links TRBV6-6 to TRBJ2-7; D possibly corresponds to TRBD2 (6 bases). The CDR3 is made up of 14 amino acids. CDR1 MNHNY and CDR2 SVGAGI come from the germline V gene (reference sequence). Trimming pared 7 bases from V and 5 bases from J, leaving 18 bases between. This CDR3 reads CASNTPGKRDEQYF. CDR3 sequence (DNA): TGTGCCAGCAATACCCCCGGAAAGCGGGACGAGCAGTACTTC.

The chain links TRBV10-1 to TRBJ2-5; D possibly corresponds to TRBD2 (5 bases). The J call could be wrong; TRBJ2-7 is a better fit for the DNA end. Germline V gene data show CDR1 as WNHNN and CDR2 as SYGVQD (reference sequence). The CDR3 is made up of 14 amino acids. Here the CDR3 reads CASSGGSPSYEQYF. The CDR3 coding sequence is TGCGCCAGCAGTGGAGGGTCCCCTTCCTACGAGCAGTACTTC.

This sequence joins TRBV25-1 and TRBJ2-3; D might be TRBD1 or TRBD2, each matching 6 bases. Germline values: CDR1 MGHDK, CDR2 SYGVNS. The CDR3 sequence is 17 residues long. Trimming stripped 1 base from V and 3 bases from J, with 17 bases between. In DNA form, the CDR3 reads TGTGCCAGCAGTGAATCATTGTCGGGGGCTGGGACAGATACGCAGTATTTT. It encodes CASSESLSGAGTDTQYF.

In its sample, this clonotype was seen a few times. V is TRBV9 and J is TRBJ2-5; 7 bases map to TRBD2. The CDR3 consists of 15 residues. In germline, CDR1 is SGDLS, CDR2 YYNGEE. V lost 3 bases to trimming and J lost 3 bases; unmatched junction nucleotides: 8. The CDR3 is CASSGDGTTKETQYF. The CDR3 coding sequence is TGTGCCAGCAGCGGGGACGGGACTACCAAAGAGACCCAGTACTTC.

This clonotype was counted a few times. The chain combines TRBV29-1 with TRBJ2-5, with 14 bases fitting TRBD2. The CDR3 is 15 amino acids. CDR1 and CDR2 from the germline V gene are SQVTM and ANQGSEA. V was clipped by 3 bases and J by 4 bases; unmatched bases: 4. This CDR3 reads CSVDHGTSGGETQYF. Written as DNA, the CDR3 is TGCAGCGTTGACCACGGGACTAGCGGGGGAGAGACCCAGTACTTC.

DNA of the CDR3: TGCGCCAGCAGCCAAGGACTATTGAACCACGAGCAGTACTTC. Translation gives CASSQGLLNHEQYF. This chain joins TRBV4-1 and TRBJ2-4; D is possibly TRBD2 (5 bases). The J call may not be correct, given that the DNA end is closer to TRBJ2-7. Germline V gene sequence: CDR1 MGHRA, CDR2 YSYEKL. The CDR3 runs 14 residues.

V is TRBV6-1 and J is TRBJ1-2, with a weak D call TRBD1 (6 bases). Trimming took off 3 bases at V and 3 bases at J, with 11 bases between the two ends. Germline V gene lookup returns CDR1 MNHNS and CDR2 SASEGT. The CDR3 runs 14 residues. CDR3 nucleotides: TGTGCCAGCAGTGAGGGGGGGCCCGACTATGGCTACACCTTC. Its translation: CASSEGGPDYGYTF.

J is TRBJ2-7 and V is TRBV20-1, with a tentative D call TRBD1 (5 bases). The DNA end is more similar to TRBJ2-5, so the J call may be wrong. Germline loops: CDR1 DFQATT, CDR2 SNEGSKA (reference sequence). The CDR3 loop spans 15 amino acids. The CDR3 nucleotides read TGCAGTGCCGCAAAGGGGCAGGCGTGGTGGGAGACCCAGTACTTC. Its translation is CSAAKGQAWWETQYF.